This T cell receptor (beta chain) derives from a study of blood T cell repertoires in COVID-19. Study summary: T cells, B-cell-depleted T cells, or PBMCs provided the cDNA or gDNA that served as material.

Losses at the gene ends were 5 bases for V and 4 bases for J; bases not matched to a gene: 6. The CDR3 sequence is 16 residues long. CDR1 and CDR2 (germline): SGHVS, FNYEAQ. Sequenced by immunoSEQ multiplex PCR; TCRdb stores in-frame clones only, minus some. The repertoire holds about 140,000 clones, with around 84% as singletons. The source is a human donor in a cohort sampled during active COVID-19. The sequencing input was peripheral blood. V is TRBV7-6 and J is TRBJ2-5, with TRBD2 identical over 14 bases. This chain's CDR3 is CASSPLGTSGRETQYF. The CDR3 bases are TGTGCCAGCAGCCCATTGGGGACTAGCGGGAGAGAGACCCAGTACTTC.